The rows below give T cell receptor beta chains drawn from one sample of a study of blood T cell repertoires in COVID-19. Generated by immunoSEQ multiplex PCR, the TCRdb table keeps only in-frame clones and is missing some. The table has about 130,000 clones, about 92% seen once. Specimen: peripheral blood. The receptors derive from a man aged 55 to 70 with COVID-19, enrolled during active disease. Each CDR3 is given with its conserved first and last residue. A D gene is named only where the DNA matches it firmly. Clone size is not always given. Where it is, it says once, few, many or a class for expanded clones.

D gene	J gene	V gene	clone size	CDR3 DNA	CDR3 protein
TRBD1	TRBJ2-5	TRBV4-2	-	TGTGCCAGCAGCCACTCGGACAGGGTACAAGAGACCCAGTACTTC	CASSHSDRVQETQYF
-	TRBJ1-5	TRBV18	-	TGTGCCAGCTCACCGAGTCGGAGCGCCCAGGGTCAGCCCCAGCATTTT	CASSPSRSAQGQPQHF
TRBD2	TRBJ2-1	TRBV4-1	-	TGCGCCAGCAGCCCCCTCCCTCCTAGCGGGAGTGTCCACAATGAGCAGTTCTTC	CASSPLPPSGSVHNEQFF
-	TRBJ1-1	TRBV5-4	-	TGTGCCAGCAGCTTGTCCACAGAGAACACTGAAGCTTTCTTT	CASSLSTENTEAFF
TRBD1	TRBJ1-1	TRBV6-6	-	TGTGCCAGCGCGGGACAGGGGGCCACTGAAGCTTTCTTT	CASAGQGATEAFF
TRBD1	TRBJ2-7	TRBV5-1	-	TGCGCCAGCAGCCCCGGACAGGGCGGCTCCTACGAGCAGTACTTC	CASSPGQGGSYEQYF
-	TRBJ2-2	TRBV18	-	TGTGCCAGCTCACCACGTAATAGGGGCCGGACCGGGGAGCTGTTTTTT	CASSPRNRGRTGELFF
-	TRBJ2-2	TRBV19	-	TGTGCCAGTTACCAGGGTGCCGGGGAGCTGTTTTTT	CASYQGAGELFF
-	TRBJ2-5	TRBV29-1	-	TGCAGCGTTGAAGATGGGGGAGGGACCCAGTACTTC	CSVEDGGGTQYF
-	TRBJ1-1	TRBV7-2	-	TGTGCCAGCAGCCCGCACAGGGACCACACTGAAGCTTTCTTT	CASSPHRDHTEAFF
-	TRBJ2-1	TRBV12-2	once	TGTGCAAGTCGCTTTCCGGGGACTAGCGGGAGAACCAATGAGCAGTTCTTC	CASRFPGTSGRTNEQFF
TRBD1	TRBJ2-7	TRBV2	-	TGTGCCAGCCACAGGGGAGCTCACTACGAGCAGTACTTC	CASHRGAHYEQYF
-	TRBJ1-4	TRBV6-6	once	TGTGCCAGCAGTTATGCCCAGGGTTCTGAAAAACTGTTTTTT	CASSYAQGSEKLFF
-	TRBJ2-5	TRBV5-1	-	TGCGCCAGCAGCTTGGATCGGACCCAGTACTTC	CASSLDRTQYF
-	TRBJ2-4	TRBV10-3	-	TGTGCCATCAGTGAGTCCTTGGGGGCACCCAAAAACATTCAGTACTTC	CAISESLGAPKNIQYF
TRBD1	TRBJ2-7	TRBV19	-	TGTGCCAGTAGCCCCCAGGGGGATCGCTACGAGCAGTACTTC	CASSPQGDRYEQYF
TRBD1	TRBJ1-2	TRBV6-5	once	TGTGCCAGCAGGAAACAGGGGGCAGATTATGGCTACACCTTC	CASRKQGADYGYTF
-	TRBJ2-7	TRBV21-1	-	TGTGCCAGCAGCATAGACAGGCAATACGAGCAGTACTTC	CASSIDRQYEQYF
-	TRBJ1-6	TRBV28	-	TGTGCCAGTCAGTATAATTCACCCCTCCACTTT	CASQYNSPLHF
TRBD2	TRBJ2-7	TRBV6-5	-	TGTGCCAGCAATCTTGGCGGGAGTTTGGCATACGAGCAGTACTTC	CASNLGGSLAYEQYF
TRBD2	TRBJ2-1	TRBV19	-	TGTGCCAGTAGTACCCCCGGGACTAGCATCAATGAGCAGTTCTTC	CASSTPGTSINEQFF
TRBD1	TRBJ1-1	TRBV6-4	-	TGTGCCAGCAGTGCCTCCGGGACAGGGGGCCTTGCTTTCTTT	CASSASGTGGLAFF
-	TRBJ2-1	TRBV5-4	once	TGTGCCAGCAGACCTGGACAGAAGGGTATCGGGCCGAATGAGCAGTTCTTC	CASRPGQKGIGPNEQFF
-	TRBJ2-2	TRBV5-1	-	TGCGCCAGCAGCTTGGGACAGAACACCGGGGAGCTGTTTTTT	CASSLGQNTGELFF
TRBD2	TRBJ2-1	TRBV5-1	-	TGCGCCAGCAGCTTGGACCTAGCGGGAGTTATAGAGCAGTTCTTC	CASSLDLAGVIEQFF
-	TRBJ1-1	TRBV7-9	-	TGTGCCAGCAGCTTAGGAGGGCTGGGAACTGAAGCTTTCTTT	CASSLGGLGTEAFF
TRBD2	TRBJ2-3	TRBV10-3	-	TGTGCCATCAGGACGGGGACTAGCGGGACTTTGGGGGATACGCAGTATTTT	CAIRTGTSGTLGDTQYF
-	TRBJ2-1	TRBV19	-	TGTGCCAGTAGTATACTAGAAAGGTCCTACAATGAGCAGTTCTTC	CASSILERSYNEQFF
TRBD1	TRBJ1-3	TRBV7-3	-	TGTGCCAGCAGCTCTCACAGGGGGTTTGGAAACACCATATATTTT	CASSSHRGFGNTIYF
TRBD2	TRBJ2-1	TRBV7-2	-	TGTGCCAGCAGCTTACCCACTAGCGGGGTCAATGAGCAGTTCTTC	CASSLPTSGVNEQFF
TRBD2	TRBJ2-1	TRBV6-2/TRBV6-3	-	TGTGCCAGCAGCCTAGCGGGGCTCTACAATGAGCAGTTCTTC	CASSLAGLYNEQFF
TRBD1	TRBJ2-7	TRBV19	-	TGTGCCAGTAGTCTCCGAACCGGGACAGACTTCTACGAGCAGTACTTC	CASSLRTGTDFYEQYF
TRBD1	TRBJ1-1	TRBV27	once	TGTGCCAGCAGCTCACAACGACAGGGCATCCCTGAAGCTTTCTTT	CASSSQRQGIPEAFF
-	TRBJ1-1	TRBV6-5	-	TGTGCCAGCAACCCAGGGACTTTGGCTGAAGCTTTCTTT	CASNPGTLAEAFF
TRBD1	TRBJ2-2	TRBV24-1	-	TGTGCCACCAGTGACCCCACCAGGACAGGTTCCTACGGGGAGCTGTTTTTT	CATSDPTRTGSYGELFF
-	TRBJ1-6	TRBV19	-	TGTGCCAGTAGTATCGGACAGCGTAATTCACCCCTCCACTTT	CASSIGQRNSPLHF
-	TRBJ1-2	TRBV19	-	TGTGCCAGTAGTATTAACAGCTATGGCTACACCTTC	CASSINSYGYTF
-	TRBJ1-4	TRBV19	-	TGTGCCAGTACCTCGGATGGAGCTAATGAAAAACTGTTTTTT	CASTSDGANEKLFF
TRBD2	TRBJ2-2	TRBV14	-	TGTGCCAGCAGCCAAGAACTAGCGTCCACCGGGGAGCTGTTTTTT	CASSQELASTGELFF
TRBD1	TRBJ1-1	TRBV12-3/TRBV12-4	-	TGTGCCAGCAGTCTAGGACAGGGCCGGGAAGCTTTCTTT	CASSLGQGREAFF
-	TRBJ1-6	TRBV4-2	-	TGTGCCAGCAGCCAAGAAGGTCAGGAAGTATCCTATAATTCACCCCTCCACTTT	CASSQEGQEVSYNSPLHF
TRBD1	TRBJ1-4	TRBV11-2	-	TGTGCCAGCAGCTCATTAGGGACAGCCGAAAAACTGTTTTTT	CASSSLGTAEKLFF
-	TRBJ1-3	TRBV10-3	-	TGTGCCATCAGTGATAGAGGCTCTGGAAACACCATATATTTT	CAISDRGSGNTIYF
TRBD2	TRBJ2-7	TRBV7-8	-	TGTGCCAGCAGCTTACTTAGCGGGAGAGTGGGGGAGCAGTACTTC	CASSLLSGRVGEQYF
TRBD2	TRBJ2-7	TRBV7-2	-	TGTGCCAGCAGCTTAAGACTAGCGGGAGTGAGCGAGCAGTACTTC	CASSLRLAGVSEQYF
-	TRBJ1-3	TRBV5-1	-	TGCGCCAGCAGCTTGGGGGACAAACTCTCTGGAAACACCATATATTTT	CASSLGDKLSGNTIYF
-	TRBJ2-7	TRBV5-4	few	TGTGCCAGCAGCGGGGGGACGGGAAACTACGAGCAGTACTTC	CASSGGTGNYEQYF
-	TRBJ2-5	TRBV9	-	TGTGCCAGCAGCGCCCCCGACTTTCTGGAGACCCAGTACTTC	CASSAPDFLETQYF
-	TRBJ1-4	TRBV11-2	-	TGTGCCAGCAGCCCACGCTATTTGGGTACCCTAGGTGAAAAACTGTTTTTT	CASSPRYLGTLGEKLFF
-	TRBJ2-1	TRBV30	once	TGTGCCTGTACGAGGAGCTCCTACAATGAGCAGTTCTTC	CACTRSSYNEQFF
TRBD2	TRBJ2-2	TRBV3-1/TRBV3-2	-	TGTGCCAGCAGCCCGATCGGGGGGTGGAACACCGGGGAGCTGTTTTTT	CASSPIGGWNTGELFF
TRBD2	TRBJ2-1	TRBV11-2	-	TGTGCCAGCAGCTTAGGGCGGGAGGGCCGGTACAATGAGCAGTTCTTC	CASSLGREGRYNEQFF
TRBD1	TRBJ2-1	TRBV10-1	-	TGCGCCAGCAGTCGAGGGACAGTTCGAGGCGATGAGCAGTTCTTC	CASSRGTVRGDEQFF